Listed below are T cell receptor beta chains from one sample, sequenced in a study of cytomegalovirus exposure and HLA in healthy donors. Sequencing used immunoSEQ multiplex PCR; TCRdb keeps in-frame clones, though not all of them. The sample lists some 170,000 clones; 89% were seen once. Input material: PBMCs. The receptor set was obtained from a young man in good health and CMV-seropositive. CDR3s leave out the opening cysteine and the closing phenylalanine or tryptophan. Each record gives: clone size, V gene, CDR3 protein. Clone size appears in some rows only: once, few, many, or a class for an expanded clone.

clone_size: .
v_call: TRBV30
cdr3_aa: AWSEFDRGGYT

clone_size: .
v_call: TRBV28
cdr3_aa: ASSLYPGTSGSSGEQY

clone_size: .
v_call: TRBV6-1
cdr3_aa: ASGRTQNTEAF

clone_size: .
v_call: TRBV27
cdr3_aa: ASSASRDYGYT

clone_size: .
v_call: TRBV28
cdr3_aa: ASSLEYRTNYGYT

clone_size: .
v_call: TRBV5-1
cdr3_aa: ASSSVLKLAGTPDTQY

clone_size: .
v_call: TRBV5-4
cdr3_aa: ASSDRYNEQF

clone_size: .
v_call: TRBV6-5
cdr3_aa: ASSYGQGLQPQH

clone_size: .
v_call: TRBV19
cdr3_aa: ASSPWQGMNTEAF

clone_size: .
v_call: TRBV5-8
cdr3_aa: ASSLGQGLGETQY

clone_size: .
v_call: TRBV6-5
cdr3_aa: ASSPITGSGYGYT

clone_size: .
v_call: TRBV10-3
cdr3_aa: AISGTLNTEAF

clone_size: once
v_call: TRBV2
cdr3_aa: ASSQREGRGGTQY

clone_size: .
v_call: TRBV4-2
cdr3_aa: ASSQEAGEGYEQY

clone_size: .
v_call: TRBV15
cdr3_aa: ATSSHRTSGKETQY